These 29 T cell receptor beta chains came from one sample sequenced in a study of blood T cell repertoires in COVID-19. TCRdb's table, derived via immunoSEQ multiplex PCR, lists solely in-frame clones and lacks some. The sample carries about 80,000 clones, approximately 80% recorded once. The sample consisted of peripheral blood. The receptors come from a man older than 75 with acute or convalescent COVID-19.

The CDR3, as DNA: TGTGCCAGCTCACAACAGGGACGCACTGAAGCTTTCTTT. It yields the protein CASSQQGRTEAFF. The chain joins TRBV18 to TRBJ1-1; a possible D gene is TRBD1 (6 bases). The CDR3 totals 13 residues. Germline values: CDR1 KGHSH, CDR2 LQKENI. Between the trimmed V and J ends, which lost 4 bases and 4 bases, there was a span of 10 bases.

V gene TRBV10-2 combines with J gene TRBJ1-1, with D unclear. The CDR3 is 15 amino acids. Per germline, CDR1 WSHSY and CDR2 SAAADI. Trimming took off 1 base at V and 2 bases at J, with 11 bases between the two ends. The CDR3 bases are TGCGCCAGCAGTGAGTTCCGGGTTTTTAACACTGAAGCTTTCTTT. As protein: CASSEFRVFNTEAFF.

The V and J genes are TRBV3-1 (or the pseudogene TRBV3-2) and TRBJ2-3; 8 bases line up with TRBD2. Germline assignment: CDR1 LGHDT and CDR2 YNNKEL (reference sequence). V lost 4 bases to trimming and J lost 7 bases; unmatched junction nucleotides: 7. This CDR3 has 14 amino acids. The CDR3 loop is CASSLGTRGNTQYF. The CDR3 DNA is TGTGCCAGCAGCCTCGGGACTAGGGGGAATACGCAGTATTTT.

This clone is medium-sized. Other DNA sequences in the sample encode the same CDR3. V is TRBV12-3 or TRBV12-4 and J is TRBJ1-1; the D gene is possibly TRBD1 (5 bases). Trimming left V 6 bases short and J 5 bases short, with 13 bases between. The CDR3 loop spans 13 amino acids. CDR3 amino acids: CASSPGWRTEAFF. CDR3 DNA: TGTGCCAGCAGCCCAGGGTGGCGGACTGAAGCTTTCTTT.

This clone was observed a handful of times. The rearrangement joins TRBV2 to TRBJ1-5; D not certain. V lost 3 bases, J lost 2 bases, and 8 bases lay in between. This CDR3 spans 14 amino acids. The germline gives CDR1 SNHLY, CDR2 FYNNEI. DNA of the CDR3: TGTGCCAGCAGTGATAAATCCGGCAATCAGCCCCAGCATTTT. It specifies CASSDKSGNQPQHF.

The rearrangement links TRBV6-4 to TRBJ2-5; D is uncertain. The CDR3 runs 14 residues. Trimming took 3 bases from V and 4 from J, leaving 12 bases between them. CDR1 MRHNA and CDR2 SNTAGT come from the germline V gene. The CDR3 sequence is CASSEHTSSETQYF. CDR3 nucleotide sequence: TGTGCCAGCAGTGAACATACCTCCTCAGAGACCCAGTACTTC.

This clone was picked up a small number of times. The genes are TRBV19 and TRBJ1-4, with 7 bases matching TRBD1. Germline lookup yields CDR1 LNHDA and CDR2 SQIVND (reference sequence). This CDR3 contains 14 residues. Trimming removed 7 bases from V and 5 bases from J; junction bases left unmatched: 7. The CDR3 region is CASTRTGGNEKLFF. CDR3 nucleotide sequence: TGTGCCAGTACCCGGACAGGCGGGAATGAAAAACTGTTTTTT. Based on the CDR3 plus reference TRBV19 and TRBJ1-4, the full variable domain is DGGITQSPKYLFRKEGQNVTLSCEQNLNHDAMYWYRQDPGQGLRLIYYSQIVNDFQKGDIAEGYSVSREKKESFPLTVTSAQKNPTAFYLCASTRTGGNEKLFFGSGTQLSVL.

The gene calls are TRBV5-8 and TRBJ1-2; 11 nucleotides line up with TRBD1. In germline, CDR1 is SGHTS, CDR2 YDEGEE. V lost 2 bases to trimming and J lost 4 bases; unmatched junction nucleotides: 7. This CDR3 comprises 16 residues. The CDR3 DNA follows: TGTGCCAGCAGCTTCCCTGGGACAGGGGGTACCTATGGCTACACCTTC. Amino acid sequence: CASSFPGTGGTYGYTF.

The chain combines TRBV11-2 with TRBJ1-1; D unresolved. This CDR3 comprises 13 residues. With 1 base removed from V and 1 base from J, the gap between germline ends came to 4 bases. From germline, CDR1 is SGHAT and CDR2 FQNNGV. The CDR3 loop is CASSLGENTEAFF. The CDR3 bases are TGTGCCAGCAGCTTAGGAGAGAACACTGAAGCTTTCTTT.

This rearrangement joins TRBV5-1 to TRBJ1-6; D is undetermined. The CDR3 loop spans 16 amino acids. Germline assignment: CDR1 SGHRS and CDR2 YFSETQ. V lost 3 bases and J 5 bases, leaving 15 bases between the germline ends. As DNA, the CDR3 is TGCGCCAGCAGCTCCTGGAACAAGGAGAATAATTCACCCCTCCACTTT. Translating gives CASSSWNKENNSPLHF.

The chain links TRBV5-1 to TRBJ1-1; 7 positions agree with TRBD1. The CDR3 consists of 13 residues. Germline V CDR1 and CDR2: SGHRS, YFSETQ. The V and J ends lost 5 bases and 0 bases, in that order; junction bases with no gene match: 1. CDR3 nucleotides: TGCGCCAGCAGTCAGGGGGTGAACACTGAAGCTTTCTTT. It yields the protein CASSQGVNTEAFF. Full variable domain (outside the CDR3, taken from reference TRBV5-1 and TRBJ1-1): KAGVTQTPRYLIKTRGQQVTLSCSPISGHRSVSWYQQTPGQGLQFLFEYFSETQRNKGNFPGRFSGRQFSNSRSEMNVSTLELGDSALYLCASSQGVNTEAFFGQGTRLTVV.

This clone was found once. This sequence joins TRBV6-6 and TRBJ1-1; D is undetermined. In germline, CDR1 is MNHNY, CDR2 SVGAGI (reference sequence). The CDR3 covers 12 residues. V was clipped by 5 bases and J by 4 bases, with 8 bases between them. DNA for the CDR3: TGTGCCAGCAGTACCCTAATCACTGAAGCTTTCTTT. Amino acids: CASSTLITEAFF.

This chain connects TRBV19 to TRBJ2-7; weak D call: TRBD2 (5 bases). Deletions cut 0 bases from V and 0 bases from J, with 15 bases between. Germline V gives CDR1 LNHDA, CDR2 SQIVND (reference sequence). This CDR3 comprises 17 residues. The CDR3 protein is CASSIDVQSGSSYEQYF. CDR3 nucleotides: TGTGCCAGTAGTATAGATGTGCAAAGTGGGAGCTCCTACGAGCAGTACTTC.

This chain links TRBV7-3 with TRBJ1-2; a weak D match, TRBD1 (6 bases). Germline CDR1 and CDR2: SGHTA and FQGTGA. Trimming shortened V by 3 bases and J by 8 bases, and 19 bases separated the two germline ends. The CDR3 totals 15 residues. The CDR3 loop reads CASSLRQDNLGGYTF. In DNA, the CDR3 is TGTGCCAGCAGCTTGAGACAGGATAATCTTGGGGGCTACACCTTC. The whole variable domain, filled in from reference TRBV7-3 and TRBJ1-2, reads GAGVSQTPSNKVTEKGKYVELRCDPISGHTALYWYRQSLGQGPEFLIYFQGTGAADDSGLPNDRFFAVRPEGSVSTLKIQRTERGDSAVYLCASSLRQDNLGGYTFGSGTRLTVV.

This clone was detected once. The chain couples TRBV3-1 (or the pseudogene TRBV3-2) to TRBJ1-3; 7 bases align to TRBD1. The CDR3 is 14 residues long. The J segment lost 1 base and the V segment lost 8 bases, leaving 5 bases of the junction unmatched. Germline-derived CDR1 and CDR2 are LGHDT and YNNKEL (reference sequence). In nucleotides, the CDR3 is TGTGCCAGCGGTCACAGGGGATCTGGAAACACCATATATTTT. Translating it yields CASGHRGSGNTIYF.

The sample holds a few counts of this clone. The chain combines TRBV10-2 with TRBJ1-5; 10 bases are a match to TRBD1. CDR1 is WSHSY and CDR2 is SAAADI in the germline V gene. V lost 3 bases to trimming and J lost 4 bases; unmatched junction nucleotides: 3. The CDR3 loop spans 15 amino acids. CDR3 bases: TGCGCCAGCAGTGAACGGACAGGGGGGAATCAGCCCCAGCATTTT. It translates to CASSERTGGNQPQHF.

This clone has only a few counts. This chain joins TRBV30 and TRBJ1-5, with 9 bases aligning to TRBD1. J was trimmed by 4 bases and V by 3 bases; bases with no gene match: 4. Germline assignment: CDR1 GTSNPN and CDR2 SVGIG (reference sequence). The CDR3 runs 14 residues. CDR3 residues: CAWRTTGGNQPQHF. The CDR3 DNA sequence: TGTGCCTGGAGAACGACAGGGGGGAATCAGCCCCAGCATTTT.

This chain uses TRBV15 with TRBJ1-1; no reliable D call. V lost 1 base and J lost 3, with 6 bases in between. The germline V gene has CDR1 LNHNV and CDR2 YYDKDF (reference sequence). The length of the CDR3 is 13 residues. CDR3 protein: CATSRVRDTEAFF. The CDR3 nucleotides are TGTGCCACCAGCAGAGTGCGGGACACTGAAGCTTTCTTT. The full variable domain, its missing parts supplied by reference TRBV15 and TRBJ1-1, is DAMVIQNPRYQVTQFGKPVTLSCSQTLNHNVMYWYQQKSSQAPKLLFHYYDKDFNNEADTPDNFQSRRPNTSFCFLDIRSPGLGDTAMYLCATSRVRDTEAFFGQGTRLTVV.

The chain links TRBV7-9 to TRBJ2-2, with TRBD1 matching over 7 bases. The CDR3 has 15 residues. Germline CDR1 reads SEHNR; CDR2 reads FQNEAQ (reference sequence). V dropped 4 bases and J dropped 4; count of bases not matched to a gene: 6. As DNA, the CDR3 is TGTGCCAGCAGCTCCGCTCCAGGGGGCACCGGGGAGCTGTTTTTT. Protein product: CASSSAPGGTGELFF.

The genes are TRBV15 and TRBJ1-1; TRBD1 matches 12 bases. Germline values: CDR1 LNHNV, CDR2 YYDKDF (reference sequence). Trimming cost V 2 bases and J 6 bases; bases outside gene matches: 4. The CDR3 runs 15 residues. The CDR3 DNA is TGTGCCACCAGCAGATGGGGGACAGGGGGCTCTGAAGCTTTCTTT. Translating it yields CATSRWGTGGSEAFF.

The rearrangement uses TRBV18 and TRBJ2-3, with 7 bases matching TRBD2. This CDR3 is built from 16 residues. After removal of 3 bases from V and 4 bases from J, the junction contained 10 bases not matched to a gene. Germline V gene sequence: CDR1 KGHSH, CDR2 LQKENI. The CDR3 loop is CASSPGVREGPDTQYF. For the CDR3, the DNA is TGTGCCAGCTCACCGGGAGTAAGGGAGGGCCCAGATACGCAGTATTTT.

V and J are TRBV3-1 (or the pseudogene TRBV3-2) and TRBJ1-3, with D possibly matching TRBD1 (5 bases). CDR3 length: 16 residues. V lost 0 bases and J 4 bases, leaving 13 bases between the germline ends. Germline V gene lookup returns CDR1 LGHDT and CDR2 YNNKEL (reference sequence). CDR3 nucleotides: TGTGCCAGCAGCCAAGATGGTAATCCAGGGGGAAACACCATATATTTT. It specifies CASSQDGNPGGNTIYF.

The genes are TRBV7-3 and TRBJ2-1; D gene unclear. Germline V lookup: CDR1 SGHTA, CDR2 FQGTGA. This CDR3 comprises 14 residues. V was pared by 0 bases and J by 5 bases, with 8 bases between. The CDR3 bases are TGTGCCAGCAGCTTAACCGGCAGGAACAATGAGCAGTTCTTC. Its translation is CASSLTGRNNEQFF.

V usage is TRBV19 and J usage is TRBJ1-2, with 7 nucleotides matching TRBD1. The germline V gene encodes CDR1 LNHDA and CDR2 SQIVND (reference sequence). The length of the CDR3 is 13 residues. The junction had 3 bases not matched to a gene; V was cut back by 4 bases and J by 4 bases. For the CDR3, the DNA is TGTGCCAGTAGTACTGGGACAGCCTATGGCTACACCTTC. Its translation: CASSTGTAYGYTF.

This clone came up a few times. The V call is TRBV20-1, the J call TRBJ1-1; D may be TRBD1 (6 bases). This CDR3 is 13 amino acids long. The V gene lost 3 bases and the J gene lost 2 bases, with 10 bases spanning the gap. Germline V gene sequence: CDR1 DFQATT, CDR2 SNEGSKA (reference sequence). CDR3 amino acids: CSASRQANTEAFF. The CDR3 nucleotides are TGCAGTGCTAGTAGACAGGCTAACACTGAAGCTTTCTTT.

The CDR3 spells CASSAKGREWNNEQFF. The CDR3 DNA reads TGTGCCAGCAGCGCAAAGGGGAGGGAGTGGAACAATGAGCAGTTCTTC. V gene TRBV5-4 combines with J gene TRBJ2-1, with 7 bases matching TRBD2. The germline gives CDR1 SGHNT, CDR2 YYREEE (reference sequence). The length of the CDR3 is 16 residues. Losses at the gene ends were 4 bases for V and 5 bases for J; bases not matched to a gene: 12. Variable domain in full (rest from reference TRBV5-4 and TRBJ2-1): ETGVTQSPTHLIKTRGQQVTLRCSSQSGHNTVSWYQQALGQGPQFIFQYYREEENGRGNFPPRFSGLQFPNYSSELNVNALELDDSALYLCASSAKGREWNNEQFFGPGTRLTVL.

The chain has TRBV18 and TRBJ2-5; no clear D. Germline CDR1 and CDR2: KGHSH and LQKENI. This CDR3 contains 11 residues. The V end lost 3 bases, the J end lost 3 bases, and 2 bases lay between the germline ends. The CDR3 is CASSPEETQYF. CDR3 in DNA: TGTGCCAGCTCACCCGAAGAGACCCAGTACTTC.

V usage is TRBV2 and J usage is TRBJ1-2; 11 bases are shared with TRBD1. Germline CDR1 SNHLY, CDR2 FYNNEI. With V trimmed by 3 bases and J by 8 bases, 14 bases remained unmatched. CDR3 length equals 17 residues. CDR3 amino acids: CASSEGGQGALIRGYTF. In DNA, the CDR3 is TGTGCCAGCAGTGAGGGTGGACAGGGGGCTTTAATACGAGGCTACACCTTC.

The rearrangement uses TRBV29-1 and TRBJ2-1, with no clear D. Trimming left V 4 bases short and J 7 bases short, with 5 bases between. Germline-derived CDR1 and CDR2 are SQVTM and ANQGSEA. The CDR3 spans 10 residues. The CDR3 region has the DNA TGCAGCGTTGCCAGGAATGAGCAGTTCTTC. It codes for CSVARNEQFF.